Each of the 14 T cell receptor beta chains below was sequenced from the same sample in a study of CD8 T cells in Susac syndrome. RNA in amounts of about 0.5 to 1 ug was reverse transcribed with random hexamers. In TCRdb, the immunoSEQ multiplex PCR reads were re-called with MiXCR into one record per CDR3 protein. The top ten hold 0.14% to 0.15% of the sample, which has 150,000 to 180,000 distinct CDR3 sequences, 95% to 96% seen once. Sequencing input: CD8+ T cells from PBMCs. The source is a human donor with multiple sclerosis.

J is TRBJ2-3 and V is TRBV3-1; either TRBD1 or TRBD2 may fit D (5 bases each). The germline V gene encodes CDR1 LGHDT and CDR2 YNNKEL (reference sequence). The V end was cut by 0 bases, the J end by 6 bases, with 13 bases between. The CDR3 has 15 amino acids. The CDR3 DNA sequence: TGTGCCAGCAGCCAAGATTACGGGGCCGGGGATACGCAGTATTTT. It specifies CASSQDYGAGDTQYF.

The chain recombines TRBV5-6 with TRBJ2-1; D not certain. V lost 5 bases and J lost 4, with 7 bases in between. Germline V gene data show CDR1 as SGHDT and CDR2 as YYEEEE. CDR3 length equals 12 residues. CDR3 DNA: TGTGCCAGCAGTCGTGAATACAATGAGCAGTTCTTC. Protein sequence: CASSREYNEQFF.

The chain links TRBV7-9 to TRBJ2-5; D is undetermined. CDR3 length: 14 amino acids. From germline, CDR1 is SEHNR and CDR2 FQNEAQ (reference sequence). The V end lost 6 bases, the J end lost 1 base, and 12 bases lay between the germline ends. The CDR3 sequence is CASRPTALQETQYF. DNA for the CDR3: TGTGCCAGCAGACCCACGGCTCTCCAAGAGACCCAGTACTTC.

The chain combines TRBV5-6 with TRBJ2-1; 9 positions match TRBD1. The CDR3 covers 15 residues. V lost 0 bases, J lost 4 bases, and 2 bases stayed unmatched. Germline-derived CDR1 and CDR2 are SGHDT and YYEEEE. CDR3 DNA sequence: TGTGCCAGCAGCTTGGGGGACAGGGCGTACAATGAGCAGTTCTTC. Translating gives CASSLGDRAYNEQFF.

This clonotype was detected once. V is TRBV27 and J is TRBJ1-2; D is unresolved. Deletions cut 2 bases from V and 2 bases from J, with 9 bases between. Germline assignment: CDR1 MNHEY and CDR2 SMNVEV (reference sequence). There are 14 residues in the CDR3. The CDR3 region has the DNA TGTGCCAGCAGTTTAAACGGAAAGAACTATGGCTACACCTTC. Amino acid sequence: CASSLNGKNYGYTF.

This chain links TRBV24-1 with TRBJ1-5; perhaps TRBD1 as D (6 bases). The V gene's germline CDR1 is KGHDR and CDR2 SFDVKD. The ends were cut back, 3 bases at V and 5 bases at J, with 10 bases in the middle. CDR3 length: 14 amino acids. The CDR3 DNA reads TGTGCCACCAGTGATGGGACATCTTATCAGCCCCAGCATTTT. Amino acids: CATSDGTSYQPQHF.

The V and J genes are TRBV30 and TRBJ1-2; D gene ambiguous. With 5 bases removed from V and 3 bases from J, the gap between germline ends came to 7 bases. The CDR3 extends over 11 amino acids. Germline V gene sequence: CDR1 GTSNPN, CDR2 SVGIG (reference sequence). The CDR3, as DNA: TGTGCCTGGCATGAAGACTATGGCTACACCTTC. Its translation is CAWHEDYGYTF.

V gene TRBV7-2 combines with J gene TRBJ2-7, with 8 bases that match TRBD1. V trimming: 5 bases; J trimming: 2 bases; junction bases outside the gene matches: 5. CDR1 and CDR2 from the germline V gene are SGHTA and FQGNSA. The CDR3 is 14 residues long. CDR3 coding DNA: TGTGCCAGCAGCCAGACAGGGGCGCCCTACGAGCAGTACTTC. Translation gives CASSQTGAPYEQYF.

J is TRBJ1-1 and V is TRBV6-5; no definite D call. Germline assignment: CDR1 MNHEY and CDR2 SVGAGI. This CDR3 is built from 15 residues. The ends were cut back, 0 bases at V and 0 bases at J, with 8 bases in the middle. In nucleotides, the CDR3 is TGTGCCAGCAGTTACTCGAGGCAGATGAACACTGAAGCTTTCTTT. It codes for CASSYSRQMNTEAFF.

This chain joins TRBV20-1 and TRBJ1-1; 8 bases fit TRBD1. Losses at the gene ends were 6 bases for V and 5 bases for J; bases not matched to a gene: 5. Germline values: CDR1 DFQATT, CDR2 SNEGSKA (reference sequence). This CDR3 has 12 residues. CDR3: CSAVRQGTEAFF. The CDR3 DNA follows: TGCAGTGCGGTGAGACAGGGGACTGAAGCTTTCTTT.

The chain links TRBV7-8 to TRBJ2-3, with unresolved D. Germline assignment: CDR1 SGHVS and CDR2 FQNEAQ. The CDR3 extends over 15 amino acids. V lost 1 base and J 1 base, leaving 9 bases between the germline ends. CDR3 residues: CASSLGSEGTDTQYF. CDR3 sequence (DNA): TGTGCCAGCAGCTTAGGGAGCGAGGGCACAGATACGCAGTATTTT.

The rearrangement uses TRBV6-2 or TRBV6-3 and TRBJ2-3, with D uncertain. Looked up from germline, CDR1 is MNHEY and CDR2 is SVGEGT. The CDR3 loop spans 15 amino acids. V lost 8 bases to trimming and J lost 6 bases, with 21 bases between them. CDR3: CASSPLGPAADTQYF. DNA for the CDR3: TGTGCCAGCTCCCCCCTCGGCCCGGCGGCGGATACGCAGTATTTT.

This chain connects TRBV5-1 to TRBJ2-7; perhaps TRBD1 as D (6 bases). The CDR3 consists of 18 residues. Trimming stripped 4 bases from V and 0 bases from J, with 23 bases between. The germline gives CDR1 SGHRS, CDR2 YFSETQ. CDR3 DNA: TGCGCCAGCAGCCCCCCGATGATCGGCGAGGGACACTCCTACGAGCAGTACTTC. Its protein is CASSPPMIGEGHSYEQYF.

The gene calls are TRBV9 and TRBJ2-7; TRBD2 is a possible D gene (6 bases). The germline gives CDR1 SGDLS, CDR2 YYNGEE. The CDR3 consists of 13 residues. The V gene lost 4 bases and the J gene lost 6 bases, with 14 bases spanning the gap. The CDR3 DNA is TGTGCCAGCAGCCCCCAGGCGGGGACCGAGCAGTACTTC. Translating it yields CASSPQAGTEQYF.